These 23 T cell receptor beta chains came from one sample sequenced in a study of cytomegalovirus exposure and HLA in healthy donors. Assay: immunoSEQ multiplex PCR; the TCRdb copy retains only in-frame clones and omits some. The sample contains 150,000 or so clones, around 90% of which appear only once. The sample comprised PBMCs. These receptor sequences come from a woman aged 25 to 45 in good health and CMV-seropositive.

V and J are TRBV15 and TRBJ2-7; no firm D call. V was pared by 0 bases and J by 6 bases, with 12 bases between. This CDR3 has 14 amino acids. Germline V gene sequence: CDR1 LNHNV, CDR2 YYDKDF (reference sequence). The CDR3 DNA reads TGTGCCACCAGCAGAGATAGAGTGAGTTCCGAGCAGTACTTC. Translated: CATSRDRVSSEQYF.

This chain links TRBV28 with TRBJ2-1; 10 bases map to TRBD2. Germline loops: CDR1 MDHEN, CDR2 SYDVKM. The CDR3 is 17 residues long. V gave up 4 bases and J gave up 6 bases; unmatched junction bases: 12. Here the CDR3 reads CASSYLGAGGPGNEQFF. Here the CDR3 DNA reads TGTGCCAGCAGTTACTTAGGAGCGGGAGGGCCTGGCAATGAGCAGTTCTTC.

V gene TRBV25-1 combines with J gene TRBJ2-3, with D tentatively TRBD2 (5 bases). The CDR3 loop spans 16 amino acids. Germline V gene data show CDR1 as MGHDK and CDR2 as SYGVNS. The V end lost 3 bases, the J end lost 2 bases, and 15 bases lay between the germline ends. The CDR3 region has the DNA TGTGCCAGCAGTGATGGCCCGGGGATCCCCACAGATACGCAGTATTTT. Translating it yields CASSDGPGIPTDTQYF.

The chain links TRBV5-1 to TRBJ2-1, with TRBD2 identical over 11 bases. This CDR3 spans 14 amino acids. Germline V gene sequence: CDR1 SGHRS, CDR2 YFSETQ. The junction had 9 bases not matched to a gene; V was cut back by 2 bases and J by 14 bases. The CDR3 DNA reads as TGCGCCAGCAGCTTTAGCGGGGGGGCCAGGGTTAAGTTCTTC. Its protein is CASSFSGGARVKFF. The whole variable domain, remainder taken from reference TRBV5-1 and TRBJ2-1, is KAGVTQTPRYLIKTRGQQVTLSCSPISGHRSVSWYQQTPGQGLQFLFEYFSETQRNKGNFPGRFSGRQFSNSRSEMNVSTLELGDSALYLCASSFSGGARVKFFGPGTRLTVL.

The J gene is TRBJ1-5, the V gene TRBV20-1, with TRBD1 as a possible D gene (6 bases). The CDR3 is 11 amino acids. The germline V and J ends were trimmed by 4 bases and 7 bases, with 8 bases remaining between them. Germline V gene sequence: CDR1 DFQATT, CDR2 SNEGSKA (reference sequence). CDR3 protein: CSATTGQPQHF. CDR3 sequence (DNA): TGCAGTGCTACAACAGGGCAGCCCCAGCATTTT.

The chain employs TRBV18 and TRBJ2-5, with 7 bases matching TRBD1. The CDR3 has 14 residues. Germline CDR1 KGHSH, CDR2 LQKENI. V was clipped by 3 bases and J by 3 bases; unmatched bases: 4. The CDR3 region is CASSPTGSKETQYF. CDR3 DNA: TGTGCCAGCTCACCGACAGGGAGTAAAGAGACCCAGTACTTC.

V usage is TRBV7-2 and J usage is TRBJ1-6, with 8 bases fitting TRBD1. The germline CDR1 and CDR2 sequences are SGHTA and FQGNSA. The junction had 6 bases not matched to a gene; V was cut back by 1 base and J by 7 bases. There are 16 residues in the CDR3. This CDR3 reads CASSLGRDRPNSPLHF. CDR3 DNA: TGTGCCAGCAGCTTAGGCCGGGACAGGCCGAATTCACCCCTCCACTTT.

This chain joins TRBV18 and TRBJ1-2, with a possible D match to TRBD1 (6 bases). Germline V CDR1 and CDR2: KGHSH, LQKENI. The CDR3 contains 17 residues. Trimming stripped 2 bases from V and 1 base from J, with 17 bases between. In DNA form, the CDR3 reads TGTGCCAGCTCACCAAGTGGCAGTATGGGACATAACTATGGCTACACCTTC. It translates to CASSPSGSMGHNYGYTF.

The rearrangement joins TRBV7-9 to TRBJ1-3; D may be TRBD1 (5 bases). Germline V lookup: CDR1 SEHNR, CDR2 FQNEAQ (reference sequence). CDR3 size: 16 residues. The V gene lost 5 bases and the J gene lost 4 bases, with 18 bases spanning the gap. The CDR3 DNA sequence: TGTGCCAGCAGCCCTCCCCCAGGGAAGTGGGGAAACACCATATATTTT. It encodes CASSPPPGKWGNTIYF.

The chain employs TRBV15 and TRBJ2-1; 7 bases fit TRBD1. Unmatched junction bases numbered 3, after V lost 0 bases and J lost 7 bases. CDR3 length: 14 amino acids. The V gene's germline CDR1 is LNHNV and CDR2 YYDKDF (reference sequence). CDR3 nucleotides: TGTGCCACCAGCAGAGACGCACAGGGGAATGAGCAGTTCTTC. This translates into CATSRDAQGNEQFF. The complete variable domain, with remaining parts taken from reference TRBV15 and TRBJ2-1, reads DAMVIQNPRYQVTQFGKPVTLSCSQTLNHNVMYWYQQKSSQAPKLLFHYYDKDFNNEADTPDNFQSRRPNTSFCFLDIRSPGLGDTAMYLCATSRDAQGNEQFFGPGTRLTVL.

The V call is TRBV6-5, the J call TRBJ2-7; 7 bases map to TRBD2. The V and J ends lost 2 bases and 3 bases, in that order; junction bases with no gene match: 7. The CDR3 contains 15 residues. Looked up from germline, CDR1 is MNHEY and CDR2 is SVGAGI. The CDR3 here is CASSYGSGGGYEQYF. Here the CDR3 DNA reads TGTGCCAGCAGTTACGGATCGGGAGGTGGCTACGAGCAGTACTTC.

The J gene is TRBJ2-7, the V gene TRBV4-1; maybe TRBD2 (5 bases). The ends were cut back, 5 bases at V and 2 bases at J, with 22 bases in the middle. Germline-derived CDR1 and CDR2 are MGHRA and YSYEKL. This CDR3 is built from 17 residues. CDR3 nucleotide sequence: TGCGCCAGCAGCGAACTTTTGGGAGTCCTAAGAACCTACGAGCAGTACTTC. Encoded protein: CASSELLGVLRTYEQYF.

This clone was counted at least ten times. The V and J genes are TRBV28 and TRBJ2-1, with unresolved D. V was clipped by 3 bases and J by 3 bases, with 12 bases between them. The CDR3 runs 15 residues. Germline V CDR1 and CDR2: MDHEN, SYDVKM. CDR3 coding DNA: TGTGCCAGCAGTTTTCACAGAAACCTCTACAATGAGCAGTTCTTC. It translates to CASSFHRNLYNEQFF.

The chain couples TRBV27 to TRBJ2-5, with TRBD1 matching 8 bases. V shed 5 bases and J 5 bases; nucleotides not matched to a gene: 13. The CDR3 spans 16 residues. Germline assignment: CDR1 MNHEY and CDR2 SMNVEV (reference sequence). Here the CDR3 reads CASSPSTGDGGETQYF. The CDR3 nucleotides are TGTGCCAGCAGTCCTTCGACAGGGGATGGGGGGGAGACCCAGTACTTC.

The genes are TRBV15 and TRBJ2-7; D ambiguous. CDR3 length: 12 amino acids. Germline loops: CDR1 LNHNV, CDR2 YYDKDF (reference sequence). Deletions cut 5 bases from V and 3 bases from J, with 8 bases between. CDR3 residues: CATSLAGYEQYF. DNA for the CDR3: TGTGCCACCAGCTTAGCCGGCTACGAGCAGTACTTC.

In its sample, this clone was seen once. The genes are TRBV28 and TRBJ2-5, with 11 bases matching TRBD2. Germline lookup yields CDR1 MDHEN and CDR2 SYDVKM. This CDR3 contains 14 residues. With V trimmed by 3 bases and J by 5 bases, 2 bases remained unmatched. This chain's CDR3 is CASSFSGRVETQYF. In DNA form, the CDR3 reads TGTGCCAGCAGTTTTAGCGGGAGGGTGGAGACCCAGTACTTC.

This chain joins TRBV4-1 and TRBJ1-5; 9 bases match TRBD1. This CDR3 is built from 17 residues. After removal of 7 bases from V and 0 bases from J, the junction contained 10 bases not matched to a gene. Germline V gene sequence: CDR1 MGHRA, CDR2 YSYEKL. CDR3 nucleotide sequence: TGCGCCAGCAAAATACGGACAGGGGCTGATAGCAATCAGCCCCAGCATTTT. Its protein product is CASKIRTGADSNQPQHF.

The chain recombines TRBV2 with TRBJ2-6; 7 bases agree with TRBD1. CDR3 length: 18 residues. Unmatched junction bases numbered 6, after V lost 1 base and J lost 0 bases. From germline, CDR1 is SNHLY and CDR2 FYNNEI. CDR3 sequence: CASSEDGQVYSGANVLTF. The DNA of the CDR3 is TGTGCCAGCAGTGAAGACGGACAGGTGTACTCTGGGGCCAACGTCCTGACTTTC.

V usage is TRBV11-1 and J usage is TRBJ2-3; D gene uncertain. Germline loops: CDR1 SGHAT, CDR2 FQDESV (reference sequence). The CDR3 has 14 amino acids. The germline V and J ends were trimmed by 4 bases and 6 bases, with 14 bases remaining between them. CDR3 nucleotide sequence: TGTGCCAGCAGCTCTGTATTAGCCTCGGATACGCAGTATTTT. It yields the protein CASSSVLASDTQYF.

This clone has more than one count but fewer than ten. CDR3 DNA: TGTGCCAGCAGCGTAGGCAGATACGCTAGCACAGATACGCAGTATTTT. It is translated as CASSVGRYASTDTQYF. The chain joins TRBV9 to TRBJ2-3, with D unresolved. Germline V CDR1 and CDR2: SGDLS, YYNGEE. With 0 bases removed from V and 0 bases from J, the gap between germline ends came to 11 bases. The CDR3 is 16 residues long.

This clone was seen just once. V is TRBV2 and J is TRBJ2-1; 8 bases are shared with TRBD1. J gave up 5 bases and V 9 bases, and 6 bases lay outside the gene matches. CDR1 SNHLY and CDR2 FYNNEI come from the germline V gene. The CDR3 has 13 amino acids. CDR3 sequence reads: CARLDRVNNEQFF. In DNA, the CDR3 is TGTGCCAGGCTGGACAGGGTGAACAATGAGCAGTTCTTC.

The chain combines TRBV6-6 with TRBJ2-5; TRBD1 matches 8 bases. The CDR3 has 15 amino acids. In germline, CDR1 is MNHNY, CDR2 SVGAGI (reference sequence). V was pared by 2 bases and J by 2 bases, with 4 bases of the junction left unmatched. The CDR3 region has the DNA TGTGCCAGCAGTTACCCCCACAGGGGGCAAGAGACCCAGTACTTC. Its protein is CASSYPHRGQETQYF.

The chain carries TRBV4-1 and TRBJ1-1; the match to TRBD1 covers 8 bases. Germline V gene sequence: CDR1 MGHRA, CDR2 YSYEKL. The CDR3 contains 15 residues. V lost 9 bases to trimming and J lost 0 bases; unmatched junction nucleotides: 9. For the CDR3, the DNA is TGCGCCAGTGTTAAGGACAGGGCCATGAACACTGAAGCTTTCTTT. Amino acids: CASVKDRAMNTEAFF.